This record covers a single T cell receptor beta chain. The antigen remains unidentified. The sample originates from a study of shared clonotypes between healthy human individuals. The CDR3 is 13 amino acids. V was shortened by 0 bases and J by 8 bases, with 10 bases between the two germline ends. The germline V gene encodes CDR1 LNHNV and CDR2 YYDKDF (reference sequence). Using immunoSEQ multiplex PCR, the repertoire was profiled, and TCRdb retains in-frame clones only, with some absent. The data show some 2,000,000 clones, under 97% seen once. Study-level points and caveats: Several donors had roughly 5.2% of their naive CD4 clonotypes in common.

The sequenced sample consisted of naive CD4+ T cells sorted from blood. Subset denoted: CD45RA+ positively selected. The chain links TRBV15 to TRBJ1-2; D remains ambiguous. The receptor was derived from a man between 18 and 35 years old in good health. CDR3 DNA: TGTGCCACCAGCAGAGATGACACGCGGGGCTACACCTTC. This translates into CATSRDDTRGYTF. The entire variable domain, with the rest obtained from reference TRBV15 and TRBJ1-2, is as follows: DAMVIQNPRYQVTQFGKPVTLSCSQTLNHNVMYWYQQKSSQAPKLLFHYYDKDFNNEADTPDNFQSRRPNTSFCFLDIRSPGLGDTAMYLCATSRDDTRGYTFGSGTRLTVV.